The sequence of this T cell receptor beta chain was determined in a study of cytomegalovirus exposure and HLA in healthy donors. Points from the study as a whole: Data from an earlier analysis indicated that most TCR beta V segments were productive either about 90% or about 30% of the time.

The V end was cut by 5 bases, the J end by 1 base, with 15 bases between. CDR3 length: 15 residues. CDR1 and CDR2 from the germline V gene are LNHDA and SQIVND (reference sequence). The PCR was carried out with 60 Vbeta primers and 13 Jbeta primers. The protocol was immunoSEQ multiplex PCR, while the TCRdb copy is restricted to in-frame clones and leaves out a portion. The data contain around 120,000 clones, 60% to 85% of them singletons. As to this clone: Its antigen is unidentified.

This TCR was sampled from a woman younger than 45 in good health and CMV-seropositive. What was sequenced was PBMCs. The chain recombines TRBV19 with TRBJ2-7; D is perhaps TRBD1 (5 bases). The CDR3 nucleotides are TGTGCCAGTAGTCCCGGGCAGGGTAGATCCTACGAGCAGTACTTC. Protein sequence: CASSPGQGRSYEQYF.